This entry lists 29 T cell receptor beta chains sequenced from one sample in a study of shared clonotypes between healthy human individuals. The assay was immunoSEQ multiplex PCR, and TCRdb's table has in-frame clones only and misses some. The repertoire holds 100,000 or so clones, with about 72% as singletons. The sample was memory CD8+ T cells sorted from blood. As for subset: CD45RO+ cells pooled with CCR7-negative TemRA cells. These receptor sequences come from a woman aged 30 to 39 in good health.

V usage is TRBV18 and J usage is TRBJ1-1; no reliable D call. This CDR3 region has 15 residues. V lost 0 bases and J 3 bases, leaving 11 bases between the germline ends. The germline V gene has CDR1 KGHSH and CDR2 LQKENI. The DNA for the CDR3 is TGTGCCAGCTCACCACCCCCAGTCCGGGACACTGAAGCTTTCTTT. Translating gives CASSPPPVRDTEAFF.

The chain links TRBV30 to TRBJ1-1, with a weak D call TRBD1 (6 bases). This CDR3 has 13 residues. CDR1 is GTSNPN, CDR2 SVGIG, per germline (reference sequence). V lost 0 bases and J lost 7, with 12 bases in between. The CDR3 DNA is TGTGCCTGGAGTGTAAGTTTGGACAGTGAAGCTTTCTTT. It codes for CAWSVSLDSEAFF. Together with reference TRBV30 and TRBJ1-1, the CDR3 gives the full variable domain: SQTIHQWPATLVQPVGSPLSLECTVEGTSNPNLYWYRQAAGRGLQLLFYSVGIGQISSEVPQNLSASRPQDRQFILSSKKLLLSDSGFYLCAWSVSLDSEAFFGQGTRLTVV.

The DNA for the CDR3 is TGCAGCGTTCTAGACCAATCCTACGAGCAGTACTTC. It specifies CSVLDQSYEQYF. The rearrangement uses TRBV29-1 and TRBJ2-7; D ambiguous. CDR3 length equals 12 residues. V lost 5 bases to trimming and J lost 1 base, with 9 bases between them. Germline CDR1 SQVTM, CDR2 ANQGSEA.

Only a few counts were recorded for this clone. The rearrangement links TRBV5-5 to TRBJ1-5; no clear D gene. Trimming took 0 bases from V and 0 from J, leaving 7 bases between them. CDR3 length: 15 residues. Germline assignment: CDR1 SGHKS and CDR2 YYEKEE (reference sequence). In nucleotides, the CDR3 is TGTGCCAGCAGCTTGGGGGGTTATAGCAATCAGCCCCAGCATTTT. Translating it yields CASSLGGYSNQPQHF.

This chain joins TRBV18 and TRBJ2-7; TRBD1 is a possible D gene (6 bases). Germline CDR1 KGHSH, CDR2 LQKENI. The CDR3 runs 13 residues. Trimming removed 2 bases at V and 4 bases at J, with 9 bases between. DNA for the CDR3: TGTGCCAGCTCACCATCGGACAGATACGAGCAGTACTTC. As protein: CASSPSDRYEQYF.

The V and J genes are TRBV7-2 and TRBJ1-1; D is unresolved. V was trimmed by 5 bases and J by 1 base, leaving 17 bases between them. The CDR3 runs to 16 residues. Germline CDR1 reads SGHTA; CDR2 reads FQGNSA. CDR3 DNA sequence: TGTGCCAGCAGCCATGTGGGATCCGGGCCGAACACTGAAGCTTTCTTT. Translation: CASSHVGSGPNTEAFF.

This clone has at least ten counts. The chain uses TRBV6-5 and TRBJ1-4; possible D gene TRBD1, 6 bases. Germline V lookup: CDR1 MNHEY, CDR2 SVGAGI. Trimming shortened V by 4 bases and J by 11 bases, and 11 bases separated the two germline ends. This CDR3 has 12 residues. CDR3 amino acids: CASSSSRGKLFF. In DNA, the CDR3 is TGTGCCAGCAGTTCCTCGAGGGGGAAACTGTTTTTT.

The chain couples TRBV5-8 to TRBJ2-2; D is perhaps TRBD1 (6 bases). Germline V gene sequence: CDR1 SGHTS, CDR2 YDEGEE. V was cut by 5 bases and J by 4 bases, with 15 bases left in between. This CDR3 has 15 residues. CDR3: CASRPTGSGTGELFF. CDR3 coding DNA: TGTGCCAGCAGACCCACAGGGTCGGGCACCGGGGAGCTGTTTTTT.

This clone has only one observation. J is TRBJ2-5 and V is TRBV6-6; unclear D gene. V shed 5 bases and J shed 5 bases, with 15 bases lying between them. The germline gives CDR1 MNHNY, CDR2 SVGAGI (reference sequence). The CDR3 loop spans 14 amino acids. The CDR3 DNA follows: TGTGCCAGCAGTAACCATCCCCTACGGGAGACCCAGTACTTC. Its translation: CASSNHPLRETQYF.

This clone was counted only a few times. The chain recombines TRBV25-1 with TRBJ2-5; 7 bases fit TRBD2. CDR3 size: 17 residues. V dropped 0 bases and J dropped 4; count of bases not matched to a gene: 11. Germline V lookup: CDR1 MGHDK, CDR2 SYGVNS. Here the CDR3 reads CASSEYSGPGGTETQYF. In DNA form, the CDR3 reads TGTGCCAGCAGTGAATATAGTGGCCCGGGAGGCACAGAGACCCAGTACTTC. Filled out from reference TRBV25-1 and TRBJ2-5, the complete variable domain reads EADIYQTPRYLVIGTGKKITLECSQTMGHDKMYWYQQDPGMELHLIHYSYGVNSTEKGDLSSESTVSRIRTEHFPLTLESARPSHTSQYLCASSEYSGPGGTETQYFGPGTRLLVL.

The genes are TRBV4-1 and TRBJ2-2; a weak D match, TRBD1 (6 bases). Germline lookup yields CDR1 MGHRA and CDR2 YSYEKL. The CDR3 has 15 amino acids. Trimming pared 4 bases from V and 5 bases from J, leaving 14 bases between. CDR3 residues: CASSPLTGPTGELFF. In DNA, the CDR3 is TGCGCCAGCAGCCCTTTGACAGGACCTACCGGGGAGCTGTTTTTT.

This clone was found many times. This chain links TRBV28 with TRBJ1-2; the D gene is possibly TRBD1 (5 bases). Germline-derived CDR1 and CDR2 are MDHEN and SYDVKM. Trimming pared 2 bases from V and 5 bases from J, leaving 15 bases between. The CDR3 runs 15 residues. In DNA form, the CDR3 reads TGTGCCAGCAGTTTAAGGGGCGCGGGGTATTATGGCTACACCTTC. Translated: CASSLRGAGYYGYTF.

The V call is TRBV5-1, the J call TRBJ2-7, with a possible D match to TRBD2 (6 bases). CDR1 is SGHRS, CDR2 YFSETQ, per germline. CDR3 length: 16 residues. The V end was cut by 4 bases, the J end by 7 bases, with 24 bases between. The CDR3 bases are TGCGCCAGCAGCCCTGAAATGCTAGCGCCCGATGATGAGCAGTACTTC. It encodes CASSPEMLAPDDEQYF.

V usage is TRBV28 and J usage is TRBJ1-5; a weak D match, TRBD1 (5 bases). Per the germline V gene, CDR1 is MDHEN and CDR2 is SYDVKM. This CDR3 has 15 residues. V was shortened by 2 bases and J by 10 bases, with 18 bases between the two germline ends. The CDR3 is CASSLGAGRSGPQHF. The CDR3 DNA reads TGTGCCAGCAGTTTAGGGGCAGGGAGAAGTGGTCCCCAGCATTTT.

V is TRBV19 and J is TRBJ2-3; 7 nucleotides agree with TRBD2. The CDR3 extends over 15 amino acids. The V segment lost 11 bases and the J segment 2 bases; nucleotides outside the gene matches: 13. Germline V CDR1 and CDR2: LNHDA, SQIVND (reference sequence). For the CDR3, the DNA is TGTGCCTCCTCGTTGTGGGGACTAAACACAGATACGCAGTATTTT. It is translated as CASSLWGLNTDTQYF.

This chain uses TRBV5-6 with TRBJ2-1; D might be TRBD2 (5 bases). The CDR3 has 11 amino acids. V lost 3 bases to trimming and J lost 7 bases, with 5 bases between them. Germline V gives CDR1 SGHDT, CDR2 YYEEEE. The CDR3 loop reads CASSWENEQFF. CDR3 coding DNA: TGTGCCAGCAGCTGGGAGAATGAGCAGTTCTTC.

This rearrangement joins TRBV29-1 to TRBJ1-1, with TRBD1 matching over 7 bases. Germline assignment: CDR1 SQVTM and CDR2 ANQGSEA. With V trimmed by 6 bases and J by 1 base, 8 bases remained unmatched. The CDR3 extends over 14 amino acids. CDR3 in DNA: TGCAGCGTCCATCACAGGGGCGGGAACACTGAAGCTTTCTTT. Protein product: CSVHHRGGNTEAFF.

This sequence joins TRBV21-1 and TRBJ2-7. TRBV21-1 counts as a pseudogene. The CDR3 spans 12 residues. The CDR3 protein is CASSPGPYEQYF. DNA of the CDR3: TGTGCCAGCAGCCCGGGACCCTACGAGCAGTACTTC.

The rearrangement uses TRBV28 and TRBJ2-2; D gene ambiguous. The CDR3 consists of 14 residues. Germline CDR1 reads MDHEN; CDR2 reads SYDVKM. The V end lost 3 bases, the J end lost 5 bases, and 10 bases lay between the germline ends. CDR3 sequence reads: CASSLVGWTGELFF. The CDR3 DNA is TGTGCCAGCAGTTTGGTGGGGTGGACCGGGGAGCTGTTTTTT.

The rearrangement links TRBV2 to TRBJ2-2; D unresolved. CDR1 is SNHLY and CDR2 is FYNNEI in the germline V gene. The V end was cut by 2 bases, the J end by 2 bases, with 12 bases between. CDR3 length: 16 residues. CDR3 coding DNA: TGTGCCAGCAGTGAATGGTTTGGCCCAAACACCGGGGAGCTGTTTTTT. This encodes CASSEWFGPNTGELFF.

The chain is built from TRBV6-5 and TRBJ2-5; D is perhaps TRBD2 (6 bases). Germline values: CDR1 MNHEY, CDR2 SVGAGI. Trimming pared 8 bases from V and 4 bases from J, leaving 14 bases between. The CDR3 runs 13 residues. The CDR3 is CASGRLGGETQYF. For the CDR3, the DNA is TGTGCCAGCGGGAGACTGGGGGGAGAGACCCAGTACTTC.

The CDR3 DNA is TGCGCCAGCAGCTTGGTCGTCCTACGAGCGGGAGGGCCCAGGAGTCTAGACGAGCAGTACTTC. Translated: CASSLVVLRAGGPRSLDEQYF. This chain connects TRBV5-1 to TRBJ2-7; 10 bases match TRBD2. Unmatched junction bases numbered 23, after V lost 0 bases and J lost 5 bases. The germline V gene has CDR1 SGHRS and CDR2 YFSETQ. The CDR3 runs 21 residues.

The gene calls are TRBV4-1 and TRBJ2-5, with TRBD1 as a possible D gene (6 bases). CDR1 and CDR2 (germline): MGHRA, YSYEKL. The CDR3 contains 15 residues. Trimming cost V 1 base and J 3 bases, with 12 bases left between them. In DNA form, the CDR3 reads TGCGCCAGCAGCCAAGTAAGGGGGACGGAAGAGACCCAGTACTTC. It encodes CASSQVRGTEETQYF.

V gene TRBV27 combines with J gene TRBJ1-1; perhaps TRBD1 as D (6 bases). V was trimmed by 6 bases and J by 1 base, leaving 6 bases between them. The CDR3 totals 12 residues. The germline gives CDR1 MNHEY, CDR2 SMNVEV (reference sequence). The chain's CDR3 is CASRTGNTEAFF. In DNA, the CDR3 is TGTGCCAGCAGGACAGGGAACACTGAAGCTTTCTTT.

Many counts were recorded for this clone. V gene TRBV19 combines with J gene TRBJ2-3; 10 bases map to TRBD2. The CDR3 covers 15 residues. Trimming removed 7 bases from V and 2 bases from J; junction bases left unmatched: 6. Germline CDR1 and CDR2: LNHDA and SQIVND (reference sequence). CDR3: CASTASGSYTDTQYF. CDR3 bases: TGTGCCAGTACTGCTAGCGGGAGCTACACAGATACGCAGTATTTT.

The chain carries TRBV5-1 and TRBJ2-1; D is ambiguous. V was shortened by 4 bases and J by 0 bases, with 11 bases between the two germline ends. This CDR3 region has 15 residues. CDR1 and CDR2 from the germline V gene are SGHRS and YFSETQ. The CDR3 DNA is TGCGCCAGCAGCACTGACACGAGCTCCTACAATGAGCAGTTCTTC. Encoded protein: CASSTDTSSYNEQFF.

The rearrangement uses TRBV5-1 and TRBJ2-2, with 9 bases that match TRBD1. The CDR3 length is 16 residues. V dropped 4 bases and J dropped 2; count of bases not matched to a gene: 6. CDR1 is SGHRS and CDR2 is YFSETQ in the germline V gene. This CDR3 reads CASSPPTGGNTGELFF. CDR3 nucleotide sequence: TGCGCCAGCAGCCCTCCGACAGGGGGAAACACCGGGGAGCTGTTTTTT.

This chain joins TRBV25-1 and TRBJ2-1; weak D call: TRBD1 (7 bases). Germline V gene sequence: CDR1 MGHDK, CDR2 SYGVNS. The V and J ends lost 8 bases and 5 bases respectively, with 13 bases between them. The length of the CDR3 is 13 residues. CDR3 protein: CASGGTVNNEQFF. The CDR3 DNA sequence: TGTGCCAGCGGGGGGACAGTTAACAATGAGCAGTTCTTC.

The CDR3 loop is CASSEPGTSGTFDEQYF. Here the CDR3 DNA reads TGTGCCAGCAGTGAACCTGGGACTAGCGGGACCTTCGACGAGCAGTACTTC. The chain carries TRBV25-1 and TRBJ2-5; 13 bases align to TRBD2. The J call is doubtful: the DNA matches TRBJ2-7 better. There are 17 residues in the CDR3. CDR1 and CDR2 from the germline V gene are MGHDK and SYGVNS.